Listed here are 10 T cell receptor beta chains from one sample, sequenced in a study of T cell responses to AZD1222 COVID-19 vaccine. The assay was immunoSEQ multiplex PCR, and TCRdb's table has in-frame clones only and misses some. The profile shows fewer than 120,000 clones, 94% of them singletons. The starting material was peripheral blood, obtained 28 days after the second AZD1222 dose. These receptors all stem from an adult who received the AZD1222 COVID-19 vaccine.

The rearrangement joins TRBV18 to TRBJ2-3; 8 bases are shared with TRBD1. V shed 1 base and J 5 bases; nucleotides not matched to a gene: 5. The CDR3 spans 15 residues. Looked up from germline, CDR1 is KGHSH and CDR2 is LQKENI. The CDR3, as DNA: TGTGCCAGCTCACCACTGGACAGGGTTCGAGATACGCAGTATTTT. This gives the protein CASSPLDRVRDTQYF. Full variable domain (rest looked up from reference TRBV18 and TRBJ2-3): NAGVMQNPRHLVRRRGQEARLRCSPMKGHSHVYWYRQLPEEGLKFMVYLQKENIIDESGMPKERFSAEFPKEGPSILRIQQVVRGDSAAYFCASSPLDRVRDTQYFGPGTRLTVL.

The chain couples TRBV14 to TRBJ1-1, with D uncertain. The V and J ends lost 6 bases and 1 base respectively, with 12 bases between them. This CDR3 is built from 14 residues. Germline V gives CDR1 SGHDN, CDR2 FVKESK. This CDR3 reads CASRKEATNTEAFF. The CDR3 region has the DNA TGTGCCAGCAGGAAAGAGGCTACGAACACTGAAGCTTTCTTT.

This chain uses TRBV28 with TRBJ1-4; no firm D call. Germline values: CDR1 MDHEN, CDR2 SYDVKM. V shed 3 bases and J shed 0 bases, with 5 bases lying between them. The CDR3 extends over 14 amino acids. The chain's CDR3 is CASSFGSTNEKLFF. The CDR3 DNA reads as TGTGCCAGCAGTTTTGGGTCAACTAATGAAAAACTGTTTTTT.

This sequence joins TRBV6-5 and TRBJ1-1; D possibly corresponds to TRBD1 (6 bases). Per germline, CDR1 MNHEY and CDR2 SVGAGI. V shed 9 bases and J shed 3 bases, with 17 bases lying between them. The CDR3 runs to 14 residues. The CDR3 spells CASRIRGRDTEAFF. CDR3 DNA sequence: TGTGCCAGTCGGATCAGGGGACGCGACACTGAAGCTTTCTTT.

The chain joins TRBV4-1 to TRBJ1-2; no definite D call. The CDR3 covers 17 residues. V shed 2 bases and J shed 2 bases, with 18 bases lying between them. Germline V gives CDR1 MGHRA, CDR2 YSYEKL. The CDR3 DNA follows: TGCGCCAGCAGCCAAATTCCGAATGGGCTGGCCAACTATGGCTACACCTTC. The encoded protein is CASSQIPNGLANYGYTF.

The V gene is TRBV30, the J gene TRBJ1-3; the D is unclear. The V and J ends lost 5 bases and 0 bases respectively, with 8 bases between them. The CDR3 has 13 amino acids. In germline, CDR1 is GTSNPN, CDR2 SVGIG (reference sequence). This CDR3 reads CAWCMDSGNTIYF. The CDR3 bases are TGTGCCTGGTGTATGGACTCTGGAAACACCATATATTTT.

This clone was counted once. This chain links TRBV6-5 with TRBJ1-3; D not resolved. The germline gives CDR1 MNHEY, CDR2 SVGAGI. Trimming removed 2 bases at V and 0 bases at J, with 8 bases between. The CDR3 length is 15 residues. The CDR3 reads CASSYIGPSGNTIYF. The CDR3 bases are TGTGCCAGCAGTTACATAGGGCCCTCTGGAAACACCATATATTTT.

This clone occurred once. This rearrangement joins TRBV7-2 to TRBJ1-1; 11 bases are a match to TRBD1. V trimming: 5 bases; J trimming: 4 bases; junction bases outside the gene matches: 9. The CDR3 sequence is 16 residues long. Germline CDR1 reads SGHTA; CDR2 reads FQGNSA. The CDR3 DNA is TGTGCCAGCAGCCCACAAGGACAGGGGGCGAGCACTGAAGCTTTCTTT. The encoded protein is CASSPQGQGASTEAFF.

This chain connects TRBV5-6 to TRBJ1-3; 7 nucleotides align to TRBD1. Trimming removed 3 bases from V and 0 bases from J; junction bases left unmatched: 3. The germline CDR1 and CDR2 sequences are SGHDT and YYEEEE. The CDR3 extends over 15 amino acids. The chain's CDR3 is CASSWDRTSGNTIYF. In nucleotides, the CDR3 is TGTGCCAGCAGCTGGGACAGAACCTCTGGAAACACCATATATTTT. Supplemented by reference TRBV5-6 and TRBJ1-3, the full variable domain reads DAGVTQSPTHLIKTRGQQVTLRCSPKSGHDTVSWYQQALGQGPQFIFQYYEEEERQRGNFPDRFSGHQFPNYSSELNVNALLLGDSALYLCASSWDRTSGNTIYFGEGSWLTVV.

The J gene is TRBJ2-7, the V gene TRBV19; 9 bases line up with TRBD1. With 3 bases clipped from V and 2 bases from J, the junction kept 5 bases outside the gene matches. The germline CDR1 and CDR2 sequences are LNHDA and SQIVND (reference sequence). The CDR3 is made up of 15 amino acids. For the CDR3, the DNA is TGTGCCAGTAGTATTGCGGGACAGGGAACCTACGAGCAGTACTTC. Translated, it gives CASSIAGQGTYEQYF.